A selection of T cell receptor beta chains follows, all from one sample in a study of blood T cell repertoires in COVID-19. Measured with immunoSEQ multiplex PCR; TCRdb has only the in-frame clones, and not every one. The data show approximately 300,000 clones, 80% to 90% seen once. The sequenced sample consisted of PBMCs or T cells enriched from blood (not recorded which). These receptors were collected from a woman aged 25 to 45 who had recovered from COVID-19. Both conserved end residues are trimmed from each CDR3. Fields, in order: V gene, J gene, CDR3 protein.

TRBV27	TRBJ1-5	ASSATTGRYSNQPQH
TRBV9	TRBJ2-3	ASSAEGTSTDTQY
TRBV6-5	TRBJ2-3	ASSYLLAGSTDTQY
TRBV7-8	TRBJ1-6	ASSLGGSNSPLH
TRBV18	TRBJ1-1	ASSPETANTEAF
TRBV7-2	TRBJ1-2	ASSSRDRSGYT
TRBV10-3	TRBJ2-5	AISDYQQETQY
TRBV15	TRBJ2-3	ATSRVLGGQGTDTQY
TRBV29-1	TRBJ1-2	SVKGTEVYGYT
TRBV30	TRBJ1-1	AWTFNTEAF
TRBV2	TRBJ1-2	ASSGTGPTYGYT
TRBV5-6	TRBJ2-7	ASSPSAGASTYEQY
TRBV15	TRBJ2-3	ATSRDTTSGRDTQY
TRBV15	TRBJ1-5	ATSRDKAVSNQPQH
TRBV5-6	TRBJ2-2	ASSAPDRGAGELF
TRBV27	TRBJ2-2	ASSNTGTSGRTGELF
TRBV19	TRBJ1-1	ASHSSGRGLMNTEAF
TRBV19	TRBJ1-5	ASTSWGQGAYSNQPQH
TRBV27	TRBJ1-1	ASSLYRGYTTGRDTEAF
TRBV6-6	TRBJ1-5	ASSYQGASQPQH
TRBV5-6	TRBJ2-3	ASSQAGRQDLDTQY
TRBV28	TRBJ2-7	ASRGTRTAEQY
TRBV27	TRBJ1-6	ASSREELSPLH
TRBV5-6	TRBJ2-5	AGSWVPPLGRETQY
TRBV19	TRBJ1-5	ASSIDRGTGWPASNQPQH
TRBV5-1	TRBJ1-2	ASSFGTAYGYT
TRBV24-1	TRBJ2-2	ATSDLGRDTGELF
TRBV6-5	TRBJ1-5	ASSYRAGNQPQH
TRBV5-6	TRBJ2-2	ASSSYGRAKGAGELF
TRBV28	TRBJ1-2	ASSGGGLLSTDGYT
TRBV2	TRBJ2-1	ASRTDPMSSYNEQF
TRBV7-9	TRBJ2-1	ASSLAPSRNEQF
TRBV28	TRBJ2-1	ASNPLGLARNEQF
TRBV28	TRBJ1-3	ATTGTGNTIY
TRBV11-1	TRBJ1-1	ASRASRDRVTEAF
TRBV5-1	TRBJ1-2	ASSPSGTEYGYT
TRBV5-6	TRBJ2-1	ASSWRTGLSYNEQF
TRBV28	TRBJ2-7	ASSLPLKGAVEQY
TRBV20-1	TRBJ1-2	SASKGQANYGYT
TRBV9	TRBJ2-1	ASSVAARPLDEQF
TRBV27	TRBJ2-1	ASRLMGGTENEQF
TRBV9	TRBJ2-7	ASSVAGQGADEQY
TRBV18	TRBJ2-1	ASSAPWDRSGNEQF
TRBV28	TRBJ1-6	ASSLKDWGSPLH
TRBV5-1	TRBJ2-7	ASSYDGSSYEQY